This TCR beta chain was identified during a study of T cell changes during pregnancy in multiple sclerosis. A few counts support this clone. This table comes from immunoSEQ multiplex PCR, and its TCRdb copy is limited to in-frame clones, with some not included. This table has about 51,000 clones, around 94% appearing once. V lost 0 bases to trimming and J lost 8 bases, with 12 bases between them. Germline V CDR1 and CDR2: LGHNA, YNFKEQ. This CDR3 has 14 residues. The sequence was collected from a female donor with multiple sclerosis, enrolled in a pregnancy study. Sequencing used CD4+ T cells from peripheral blood mononuclear cells, obtained in the second trimester of pregnancy. The J gene is TRBJ2-3, the V gene TRBV4-2; D is possibly TRBD1 (6 bases). The CDR3 DNA reads as TGTGCCAGCAGCCAAGAACCGTACAGGGTTACGCAGTATTTT. As protein: CASSQEPYRVTQYF.